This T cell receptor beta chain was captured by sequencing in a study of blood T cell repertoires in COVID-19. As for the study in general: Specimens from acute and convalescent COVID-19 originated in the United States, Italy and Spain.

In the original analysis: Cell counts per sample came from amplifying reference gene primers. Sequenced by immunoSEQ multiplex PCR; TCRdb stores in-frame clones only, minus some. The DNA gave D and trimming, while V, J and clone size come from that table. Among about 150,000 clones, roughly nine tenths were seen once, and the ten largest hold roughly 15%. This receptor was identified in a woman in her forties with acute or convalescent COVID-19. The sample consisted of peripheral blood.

CDR3 in amino acids: CASSQDWTNHGYTF. The CDR3 nucleotides are TGTGCCAGCAGCCAAGATTGGACAAACCATGGCTACACCTTC. The chain uses TRBV14 and TRBJ1-2, with D tentatively TRBD1 (5 bases). The CDR3 is made up of 14 amino acids. V lost 0 bases to trimming and J lost 6 bases, with 11 bases between them. The V gene's germline CDR1 is SGHDN and CDR2 FVKESK.